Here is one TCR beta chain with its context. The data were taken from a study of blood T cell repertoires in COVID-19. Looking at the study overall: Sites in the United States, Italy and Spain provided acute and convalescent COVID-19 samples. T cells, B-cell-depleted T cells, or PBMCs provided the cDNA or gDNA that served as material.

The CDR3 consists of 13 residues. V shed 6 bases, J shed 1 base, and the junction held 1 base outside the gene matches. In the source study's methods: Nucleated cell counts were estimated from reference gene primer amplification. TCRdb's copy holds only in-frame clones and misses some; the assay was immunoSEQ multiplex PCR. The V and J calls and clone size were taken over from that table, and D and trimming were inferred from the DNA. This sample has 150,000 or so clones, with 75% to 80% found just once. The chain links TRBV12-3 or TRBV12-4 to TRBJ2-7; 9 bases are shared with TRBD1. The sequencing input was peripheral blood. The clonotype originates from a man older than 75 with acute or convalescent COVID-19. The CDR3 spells CASRQGASYEQYV. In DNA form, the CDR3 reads TGTGCCAGCAGACAGGGGGCATCCTACGAGCAGTACGTC.